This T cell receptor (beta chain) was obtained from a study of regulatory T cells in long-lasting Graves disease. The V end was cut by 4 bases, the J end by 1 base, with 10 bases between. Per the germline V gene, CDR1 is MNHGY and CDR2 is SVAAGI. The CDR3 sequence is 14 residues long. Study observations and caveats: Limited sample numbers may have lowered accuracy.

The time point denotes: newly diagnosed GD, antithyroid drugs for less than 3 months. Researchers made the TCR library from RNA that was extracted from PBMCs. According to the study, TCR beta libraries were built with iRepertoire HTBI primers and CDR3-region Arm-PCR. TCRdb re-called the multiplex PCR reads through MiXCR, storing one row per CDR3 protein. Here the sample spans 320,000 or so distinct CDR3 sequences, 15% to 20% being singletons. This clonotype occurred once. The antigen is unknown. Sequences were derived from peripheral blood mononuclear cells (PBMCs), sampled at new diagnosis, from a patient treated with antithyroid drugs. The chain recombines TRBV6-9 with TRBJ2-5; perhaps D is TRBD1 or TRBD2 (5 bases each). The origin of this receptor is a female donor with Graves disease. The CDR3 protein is CASSSWDGQETQYF. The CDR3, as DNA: TGTGCCAGCAGTTCCTGGGACGGCCAAGAGACCCAGTACTTC.